This T cell receptor (beta chain) was sequenced for a study of T cells in Graves' hyperthyroidism and ophthalmopathy. For the diagnoses, clinical symptoms, serum thyroxine and TRAb, thyroid ultrasound and orbital computed tomography were used. Amplification targeted TCR beta CDR3 regions from RNA transcripts. The HTBI primer set drove a first-round RT-PCR of the TCR CDR3. TCRdb passed the multiplex PCR reads through MiXCR, listing each CDR3 protein once. The table shows roughly 380,000 distinct CDR3 sequences, with roughly an eighth occurring only once. Study observations and caveats: Ophthalmopathy onset followed model prediction by a median around 6.9 months. Blood held most thyroid clonotypes expanded above 0.001 frequency. The authors' 13 V-J model separated ophthalmopathy from stable hyperthyroidism.

The ends lost 1 base at V and 7 bases at J; junction bases unmatched: 9. The CDR3 runs 17 residues. Germline V gene sequence: CDR1 LGHNA, CDR2 YNFKEQ. This clonotype has only a few counts. The antigen is not known. Sequenced material: blood. V usage is TRBV4-2 and J usage is TRBJ2-1; TRBD2 matches at 11 bases. The TCR sequence derives from a woman aged 18-29 years with Graves' hyperthyroidism. In DNA, the CDR3 is TGTGCCAGCAGCCAAGGGGTTAGCGGGAGGGCACGGAATGAGCAGTTCTTC. This codes for CASSQGVSGRARNEQFF.